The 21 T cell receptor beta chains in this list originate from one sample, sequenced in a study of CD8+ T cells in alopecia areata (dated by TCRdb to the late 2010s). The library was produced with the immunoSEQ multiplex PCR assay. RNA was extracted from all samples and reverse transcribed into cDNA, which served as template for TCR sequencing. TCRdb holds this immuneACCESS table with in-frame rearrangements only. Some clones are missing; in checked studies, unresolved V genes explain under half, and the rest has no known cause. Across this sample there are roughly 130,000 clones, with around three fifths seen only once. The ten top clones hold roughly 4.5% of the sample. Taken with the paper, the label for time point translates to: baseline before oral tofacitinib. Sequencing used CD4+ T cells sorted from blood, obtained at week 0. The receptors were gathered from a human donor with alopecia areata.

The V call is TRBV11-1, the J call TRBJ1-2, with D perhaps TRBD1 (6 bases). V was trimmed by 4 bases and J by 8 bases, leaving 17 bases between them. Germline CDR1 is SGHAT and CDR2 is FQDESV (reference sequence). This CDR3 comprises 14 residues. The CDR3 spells CASSSSDSPVGYTF. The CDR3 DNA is TGTGCCAGCAGCTCATCGGACAGCCCTGTCGGCTACACCTTC.

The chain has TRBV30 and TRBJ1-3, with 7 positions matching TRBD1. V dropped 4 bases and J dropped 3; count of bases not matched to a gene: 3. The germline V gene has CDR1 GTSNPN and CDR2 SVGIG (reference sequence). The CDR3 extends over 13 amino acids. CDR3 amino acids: CAWIRQGGNTIYF. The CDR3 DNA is TGTGCCTGGATCCGACAGGGTGGAAACACCATATATTTT.

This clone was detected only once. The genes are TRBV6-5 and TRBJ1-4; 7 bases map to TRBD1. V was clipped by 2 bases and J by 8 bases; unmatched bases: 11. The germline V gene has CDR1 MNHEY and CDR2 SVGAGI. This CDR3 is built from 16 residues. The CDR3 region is CASSYPKKGTAEKLFF. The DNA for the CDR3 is TGTGCCAGCAGTTACCCGAAGAAGGGGACAGCAGAAAAACTGTTTTTT.

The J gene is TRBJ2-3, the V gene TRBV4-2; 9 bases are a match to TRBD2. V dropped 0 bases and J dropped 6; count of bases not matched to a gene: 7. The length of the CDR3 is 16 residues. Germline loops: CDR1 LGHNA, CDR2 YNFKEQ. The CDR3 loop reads CASSQETRGGADTQYF. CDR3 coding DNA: TGTGCCAGCAGCCAAGAGACGCGGGGGGGCGCGGATACGCAGTATTTT.

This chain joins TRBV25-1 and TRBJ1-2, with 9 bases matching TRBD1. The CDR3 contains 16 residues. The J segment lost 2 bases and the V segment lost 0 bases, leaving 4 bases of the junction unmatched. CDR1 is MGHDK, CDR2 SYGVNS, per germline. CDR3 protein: CASSEYPGQGNYGYTF. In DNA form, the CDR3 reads TGTGCCAGCAGTGAATATCCGGGACAGGGCAACTATGGCTACACCTTC.

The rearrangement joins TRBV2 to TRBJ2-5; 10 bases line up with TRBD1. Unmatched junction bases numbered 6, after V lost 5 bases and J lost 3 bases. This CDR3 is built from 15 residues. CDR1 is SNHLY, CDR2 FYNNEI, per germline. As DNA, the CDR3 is TGTGCCAGCAGTCGGGACAGGGGAGGCGAAGAGACCCAGTACTTC. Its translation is CASSRDRGGEETQYF.

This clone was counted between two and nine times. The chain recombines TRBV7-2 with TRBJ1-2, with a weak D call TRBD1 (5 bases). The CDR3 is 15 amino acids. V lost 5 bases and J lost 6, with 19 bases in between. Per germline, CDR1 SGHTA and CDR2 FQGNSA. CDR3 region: CASSTRAQDIDGYTF. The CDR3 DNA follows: TGTGCCAGCAGCACCCGGGCCCAGGACATCGATGGCTACACCTTC. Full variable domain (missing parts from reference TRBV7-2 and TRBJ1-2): GAGVSQSPSNKVTEKGKDVELRCDPISGHTALYWYRQSLGQGLEFLIYFQGNSAPDKSGLPSDRFSAERTGGSVSTLTIQRTQQEDSAVYLCASSTRAQDIDGYTFGSGTRLTVV.

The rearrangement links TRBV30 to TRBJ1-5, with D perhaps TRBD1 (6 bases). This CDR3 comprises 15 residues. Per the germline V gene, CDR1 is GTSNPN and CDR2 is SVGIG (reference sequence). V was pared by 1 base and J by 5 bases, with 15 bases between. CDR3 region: CAWSAMTGTYQPQHF. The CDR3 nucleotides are TGTGCCTGGAGTGCAATGACAGGAACCTATCAGCCCCAGCATTTT.

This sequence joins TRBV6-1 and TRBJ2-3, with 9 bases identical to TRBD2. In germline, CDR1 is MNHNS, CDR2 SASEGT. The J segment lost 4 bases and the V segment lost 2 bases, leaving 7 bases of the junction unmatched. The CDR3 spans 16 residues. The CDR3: CASSESGGRAADTQYF. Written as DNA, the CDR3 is TGTGCCAGCAGTGAATCCGGCGGGAGGGCCGCAGATACGCAGTATTTT.

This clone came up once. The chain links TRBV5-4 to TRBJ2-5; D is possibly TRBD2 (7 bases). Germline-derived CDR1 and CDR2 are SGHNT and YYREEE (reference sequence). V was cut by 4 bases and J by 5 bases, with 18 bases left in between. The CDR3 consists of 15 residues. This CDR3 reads CASSKGTKGGETQYF. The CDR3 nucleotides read TGTGCCAGCAGCAAAGGGACTAAGGGGGGGGAGACCCAGTACTTC.

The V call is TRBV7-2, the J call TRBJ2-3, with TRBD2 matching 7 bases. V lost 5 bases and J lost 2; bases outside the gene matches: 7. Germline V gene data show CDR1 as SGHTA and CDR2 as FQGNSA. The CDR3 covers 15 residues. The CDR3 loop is CASSLSRGNTDTQYF. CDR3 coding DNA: TGTGCCAGCAGCCTTTCGCGGGGGAACACAGATACGCAGTATTTT.

The CDR3 DNA reads TGCAGCGTATTTGCGGGGCAAGAGACCCAGTACTTC. Its translation is CSVFAGQETQYF. The V call is TRBV29-1, the J call TRBJ2-5; maybe TRBD2 (6 bases). This CDR3 region has 12 residues. Germline V CDR1 and CDR2: SQVTM, ANQGSEA. V was pared by 6 bases and J by 2 bases, with 10 bases between.

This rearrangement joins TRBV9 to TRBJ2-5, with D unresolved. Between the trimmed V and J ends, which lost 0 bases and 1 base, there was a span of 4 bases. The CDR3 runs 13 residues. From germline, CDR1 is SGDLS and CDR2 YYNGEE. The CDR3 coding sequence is TGTGCCAGCAGCGTAGGGCTCCAAGAGACCCAGTACTTC. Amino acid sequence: CASSVGLQETQYF.

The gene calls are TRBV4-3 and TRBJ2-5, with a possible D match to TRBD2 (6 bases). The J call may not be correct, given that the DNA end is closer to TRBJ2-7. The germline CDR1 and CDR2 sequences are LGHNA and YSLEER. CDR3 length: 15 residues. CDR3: CASSQVFRGSYEQYF. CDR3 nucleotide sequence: TGCGCCAGCAGCCAAGTGTTTCGGGGGTCCTACGAGCAGTACTTC.

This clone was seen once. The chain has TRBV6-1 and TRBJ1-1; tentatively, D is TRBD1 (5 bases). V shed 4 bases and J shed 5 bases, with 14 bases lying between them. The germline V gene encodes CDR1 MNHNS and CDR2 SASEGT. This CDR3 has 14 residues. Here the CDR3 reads CASSASLQGTEAFF. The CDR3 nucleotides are TGTGCCAGCAGTGCATCTCTCCAGGGAACTGAAGCTTTCTTT.

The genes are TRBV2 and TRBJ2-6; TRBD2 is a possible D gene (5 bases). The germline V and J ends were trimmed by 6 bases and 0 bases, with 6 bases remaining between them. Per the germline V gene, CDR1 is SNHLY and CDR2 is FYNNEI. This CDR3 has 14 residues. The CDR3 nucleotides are TGTGCCAGCAGCGGGGACTCTGGGGCCAACGTCCTGACTTTC. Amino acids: CASSGDSGANVLTF.

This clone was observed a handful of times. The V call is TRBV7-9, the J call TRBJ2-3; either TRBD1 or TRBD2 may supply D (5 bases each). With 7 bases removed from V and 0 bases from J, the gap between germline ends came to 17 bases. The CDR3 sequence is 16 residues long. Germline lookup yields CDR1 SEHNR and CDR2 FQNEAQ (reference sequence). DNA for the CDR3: TGTGCCAGCAACCGGGACGGTGGATCTAGCACAGATACGCAGTATTTT. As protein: CASNRDGGSSTDTQYF.

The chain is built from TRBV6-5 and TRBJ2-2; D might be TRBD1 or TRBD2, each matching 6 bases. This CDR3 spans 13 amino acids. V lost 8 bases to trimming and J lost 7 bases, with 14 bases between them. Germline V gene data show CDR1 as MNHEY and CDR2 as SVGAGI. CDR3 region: CASREGGFGELFF. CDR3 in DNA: TGTGCCAGCCGCGAGGGGGGTTTCGGGGAGCTGTTTTTT.

In nucleotides, the CDR3 is TGTGCCAGCTCACCACTCGCCCACACCGGGGAGCTGTTTTTT. Amino acid sequence: CASSPLAHTGELFF. V and J are TRBV18 and TRBJ2-2; D gene unclear. There are 14 residues in the CDR3. V lost 1 base, J lost 3 bases, and 6 bases lay in between. Germline loops: CDR1 KGHSH, CDR2 LQKENI.

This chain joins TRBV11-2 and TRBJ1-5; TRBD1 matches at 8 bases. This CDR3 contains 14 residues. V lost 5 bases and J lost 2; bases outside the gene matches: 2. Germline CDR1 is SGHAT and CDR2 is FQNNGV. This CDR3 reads CASSMTGGNQPQHF. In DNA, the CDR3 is TGTGCCAGCAGCATGACAGGGGGCAATCAGCCCCAGCATTTT. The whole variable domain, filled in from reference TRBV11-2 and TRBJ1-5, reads EAGVAQSPRYKIIEKRQSVAFWCNPISGHATLYWYQQILGQGPKLLIQFQNNGVVDDSQLPKDRFSAERLKGVDSTLKIQPAKLEDSAVYLCASSMTGGNQPQHFGDGTRLSIL.

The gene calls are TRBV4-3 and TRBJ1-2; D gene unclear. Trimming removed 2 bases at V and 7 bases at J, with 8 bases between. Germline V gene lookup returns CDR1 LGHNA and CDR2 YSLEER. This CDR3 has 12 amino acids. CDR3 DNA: TGCGCCAGCAGCCAATCAGGTTTTGGCTACACCTTC. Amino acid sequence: CASSQSGFGYTF.